This T cell receptor (beta chain) comes out of a study of beta chain features in type 1 diabetes. The CDR3 is 14 amino acids. Germline V gene sequence: CDR1 MNHEY, CDR2 SVGAGI. This clone was observed a few times. Compared with germline, one end of the junction differs, possibly owing to a read error. Expressed TCRB transcripts got sequenced, as all isolated RNA was reverse transcribed. Naive, central memory and regulatory T cell samples yielded around 3.9 million reads on average. The assay was immunoSEQ multiplex PCR, and TCRdb's table has in-frame clones only and misses some. The sample contains roughly 230,000 clones, 9.6% of which appear only once.

This TCR was sampled from a woman aged 18-30 years in good health. This chain uses TRBV6-5 with TRBJ1-1, with D uncertain. The sample consisted of naive CD4+ T cells from blood. The CDR3 here is CASSYSRSLGGVIF. The CDR3 DNA is TGTGCCAGCAGTTACTCACGGTCCCTCGGAGGCGTAATCTTT.